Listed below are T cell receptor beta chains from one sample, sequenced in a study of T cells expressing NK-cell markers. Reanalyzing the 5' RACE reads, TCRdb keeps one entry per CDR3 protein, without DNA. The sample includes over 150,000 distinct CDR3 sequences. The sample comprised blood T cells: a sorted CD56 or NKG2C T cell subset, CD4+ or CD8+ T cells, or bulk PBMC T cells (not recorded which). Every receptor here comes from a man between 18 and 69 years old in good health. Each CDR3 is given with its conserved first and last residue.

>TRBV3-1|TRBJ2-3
CASSQATGVAGESTDTQYF
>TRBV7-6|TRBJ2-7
CASSLYVLKVDEQYF
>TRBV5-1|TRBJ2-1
CASSPVGVDEQFF
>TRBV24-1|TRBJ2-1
CATKGTSGIYNEQFF
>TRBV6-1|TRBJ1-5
CASSPRGDSNQPQHF
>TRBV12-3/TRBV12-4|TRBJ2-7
CASSFVTAPYEQYF
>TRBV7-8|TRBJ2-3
CASSLERGDLSSGDTQYF
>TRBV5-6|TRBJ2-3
CASSLVGLAGSPQADTQYF
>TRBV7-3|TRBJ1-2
CASSLTFGGAHGYTF
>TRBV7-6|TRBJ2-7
CASSLGGQGSEQYF
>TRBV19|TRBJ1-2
CASSSNPGQPVNYGYTF
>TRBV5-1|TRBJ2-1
CASSLARGEIDEQFF
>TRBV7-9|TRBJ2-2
CHTAREPLHTGELFF
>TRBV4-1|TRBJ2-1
CASSQARGVDEQFF
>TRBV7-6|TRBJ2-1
CASSSDRGINEQFF
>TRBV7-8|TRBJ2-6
CASSLGATGSGANVLTF
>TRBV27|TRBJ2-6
CASSLRTPEAGGSMGANVLTF
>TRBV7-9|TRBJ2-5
CASSLGLGAGETQYF
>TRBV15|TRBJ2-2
CATSPSDRDAGELFF
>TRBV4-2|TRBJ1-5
CASSQEVAGDTVGQPQHF
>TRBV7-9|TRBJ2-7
CASSSQEYYEQYF
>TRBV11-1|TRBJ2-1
CASSGAGGVGGSSYNEQFF
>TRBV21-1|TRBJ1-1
CASSPDTGNTEAFF
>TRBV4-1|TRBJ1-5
CASSQVDGQYQPQHF
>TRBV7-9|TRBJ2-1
CASSLEWGDPNNEQFF
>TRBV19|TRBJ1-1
CASSIGTENTEAFF
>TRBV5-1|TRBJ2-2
CASSLYRPGEAGELFF
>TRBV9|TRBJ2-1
CASSVVGLAFDEQFF
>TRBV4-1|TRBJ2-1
CASSHNYGGYNEQFF
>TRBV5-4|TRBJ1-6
CASSLGGHNSPLHF
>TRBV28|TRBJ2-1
CASSKTGAYNEQFF
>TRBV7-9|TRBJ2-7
CASSFNTGAEVQYF
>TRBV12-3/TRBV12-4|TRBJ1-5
CASSLEGGRDQPQHF
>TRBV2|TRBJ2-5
CASRLEGQETQYF
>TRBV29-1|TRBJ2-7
CSVEVAAGYEQYF
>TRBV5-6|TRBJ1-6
CASSWTQEYNSPLHF
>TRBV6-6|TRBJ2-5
CASSSRRQETQYF
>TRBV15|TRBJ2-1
CATSIPLAGDGAMDEQFF
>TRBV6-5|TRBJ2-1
CASTQGGGGYNEQFF
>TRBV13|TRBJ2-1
CASSPTLASGDRSYNEQFF
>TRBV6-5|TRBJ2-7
CASSYSAYRVEPYEQYF
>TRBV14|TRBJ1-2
CASSQSSGNYYGYTF
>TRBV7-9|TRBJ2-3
CASSPGGISTDTQYF
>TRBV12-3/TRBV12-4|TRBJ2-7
CASSFVAGYEQYF
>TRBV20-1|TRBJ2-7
CSARDRASFSYEQYF
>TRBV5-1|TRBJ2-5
CASSWTGGGETQYF
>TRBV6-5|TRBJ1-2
CASSSVWVEAGYTF
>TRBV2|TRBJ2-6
CASVEGAAGANVLTF
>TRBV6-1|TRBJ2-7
CASKPLGGFPYEQYF
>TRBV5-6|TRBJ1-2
CASSFAEEYGYTF
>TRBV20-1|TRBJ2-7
CSARSPEGVITHEQYF
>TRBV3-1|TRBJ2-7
CASSQDPPWTVSYEQYF
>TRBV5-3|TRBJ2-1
CARSEYRGASYNEQFF
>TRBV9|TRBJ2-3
CASSAGFGTDTQYF
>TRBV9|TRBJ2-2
CASSADDADTGELFF